The 27 T cell receptor beta chains listed next were all sequenced from one sample in a study of identical twins. Each CDR3 protein gets one entry after TCRdb re-called the 5' RACE reads with MiXCR. The sample consists of 690,000 or so distinct CDR3 sequences, roughly 8% of them appearing once. The same data also went into a second study, on yellow fever vaccine responses in identical twins.

What was sequenced was PBMCs. The source is a young woman in good health.

The rearrangement links TRBV3-1 to TRBJ2-5; tentative D call: TRBD1 (5 bases). Trimming removed 1 base from V and 6 bases from J, with 18 bases in between. There are 16 residues in the CDR3. Germline values: CDR1 LGHDT, CDR2 YNNKEL (reference sequence). This CDR3 reads CASSQVNARAEKTQYF. In DNA, the CDR3 is TGTGCCAGCAGCCAAGTTAATGCCAGGGCCGAGAAGACCCAGTACTTC.

This chain links TRBV5-1 with TRBJ1-2; no definite D call. The V gene lost 0 bases and the J gene lost 4 bases, with 13 bases spanning the gap. The CDR3 covers 15 residues. Germline V lookup: CDR1 SGHRS, CDR2 YFSETQ. CDR3 sequence (DNA): TGCGCCAGCAGCTTGGATGATACGCTAATCTATGGCTACACCTTC. Its translation: CASSLDDTLIYGYTF.

The V and J genes are TRBV20-1 and TRBJ2-1; TRBD2 aligns across 12 bases. The CDR3 contains 15 residues. Germline CDR1 and CDR2: DFQATT and SNEGSKA (reference sequence). V was pared by 2 bases and J by 6 bases, with 5 bases of the junction left unmatched. In DNA form, the CDR3 reads TGCAGTGCTAGATCGACTAGCGGGAGTGGCAATGAGCAGTTCTTC. Protein sequence: CSARSTSGSGNEQFF.

The rearrangement uses TRBV12-3 or TRBV12-4 and TRBJ2-7; D gene unclear. CDR3 size: 15 residues. Trimming cost V 4 bases and J 3 bases, with 16 bases left between them. The chain's CDR3 is CASSSAPSNFYEQYF. CDR3 nucleotides: TGTGCCAGCAGTTCCGCCCCCTCGAACTTCTACGAGCAGTACTTC.

The V and J genes are TRBV27 and TRBJ1-2, with 8 bases matching TRBD1. The CDR3 is made up of 17 amino acids. From germline, CDR1 is MNHEY and CDR2 SMNVEV (reference sequence). With 0 bases clipped from V and 6 bases from J, the junction kept 12 bases outside the gene matches. The CDR3 DNA reads as TGTGCCAGCAGTTTATCGGCTCAGGGGGCCTTTGTCGATGGCTACACCTTC. This codes for CASSLSAQGAFVDGYTF.

There are a few counts of this clonotype. The rearrangement uses TRBV28 and TRBJ2-2; 11 bases are shared with TRBD1. Losses at the gene ends were 6 bases for V and 7 bases for J; bases not matched to a gene: 4. The CDR3 length is 14 residues. Looked up from germline, CDR1 is MDHEN and CDR2 is SYDVKM. The chain's CDR3 is CASSRTGGIGELFF. Here the CDR3 DNA reads TGTGCCAGCAGCAGGACAGGGGGCATCGGGGAGCTGTTTTTT.

This clonotype came up many times. CDR3 sequence: CSADTTSGGSSYNEQFF. CDR3 in DNA: TGCAGTGCTGACACGACTAGCGGAGGGAGCTCCTACAATGAGCAGTTCTTC. The chain joins TRBV20-1 to TRBJ2-1; TRBD2 agrees at 9 bases. This CDR3 is built from 17 residues. J gave up 0 bases and V 5 bases, and 11 bases lay outside the gene matches. Germline CDR1 DFQATT, CDR2 SNEGSKA (reference sequence).

This clonotype came up a few times. The genes are TRBV7-2 and TRBJ2-7; 8 nucleotides agree with TRBD2. The CDR3 spans 16 residues. Germline V gives CDR1 SGHTA, CDR2 FQGNSA. Unmatched junction bases numbered 7, after V lost 2 bases and J lost 1 base. In DNA, the CDR3 is TGTGCCAGCAGCTTATGGCTAGCGGGTGCTTCCTACGAGCAGTACTTC. It is translated as CASSLWLAGASYEQYF.

This clonotype was recorded many times. J is TRBJ2-1 and V is TRBV10-3; D uncertain. Germline CDR1 ENHRY, CDR2 SYGVKD. The CDR3 sequence is 12 residues long. Trimming took off 10 bases at V and 6 bases at J, with 13 bases between the two ends. DNA for the CDR3: TGTGCCACCACCTCTAATTCCAATGAGCAGTTCTTC. It encodes CATTSNSNEQFF.

The chain employs TRBV5-1 and TRBJ2-7; 11 bases map to TRBD2. Trimming at V came to 4 bases and at J to 0 bases, leaving 3 bases not matched to a gene. The CDR3 is 15 residues long. Looked up from germline, CDR1 is SGHRS and CDR2 is YFSETQ. The CDR3 region is CASSPSGGPSYEQYF. CDR3 sequence (DNA): TGCGCCAGCAGCCCTAGCGGGGGGCCCTCCTACGAGCAGTACTTC.

The chain recombines TRBV12-3 or TRBV12-4 with TRBJ1-5; 7 nucleotides agree with TRBD1. The length of the CDR3 is 13 residues. V shed 6 bases and J 5 bases; nucleotides not matched to a gene: 4. The CDR3 reads CASRRQGDQPQHF. The DNA of the CDR3 is TGTGCCAGCAGGCGACAGGGCGATCAGCCCCAGCATTTT.

This clonotype came up many times. This CDR3 is CSGPTGPGSYNEQFF. In DNA, the CDR3 is TGCAGTGGCCCGACAGGTCCGGGCTCCTACAATGAGCAGTTCTTC. The V gene is TRBV20-1, the J gene TRBJ2-1; tentative D call: TRBD1 (6 bases). The CDR3 covers 15 residues. The V gene's germline CDR1 is DFQATT and CDR2 SNEGSKA (reference sequence). Trimming stripped 7 bases from V and 0 bases from J, with 16 bases between.

This sequence joins TRBV6-2 or TRBV6-3 and TRBJ2-2; 8 nucleotides match TRBD1. Trimming took 6 bases from V and 4 from J; bases not matched to a gene: 7. Germline-derived CDR1 and CDR2 are MNHEY and SVGEGT. CDR3 length: 15 residues. The CDR3 spells CASRNRDRLTGELFF. The CDR3 region has the DNA TGTGCCAGCAGGAACCGGGACAGGCTCACCGGGGAGCTGTTTTTT.

The chain employs TRBV28 and TRBJ2-1; D call uncertain. With 2 bases removed from V and 8 bases from J, the gap between germline ends came to 10 bases. Germline V gene data show CDR1 as MDHEN and CDR2 as SYDVKM. There are 13 residues in the CDR3. The CDR3 DNA reads as TGTGCCAGCAGTTTAAAGCTTCTATATGAGCAGTTCTTC. It is translated as CASSLKLLYEQFF.

This clonotype has a handful of counts. The chain recombines TRBV6-2 or TRBV6-3 with TRBJ2-5; D might be TRBD1 (6 bases). This CDR3 has 15 amino acids. The ends were cut back, 6 bases at V and 5 bases at J, with 19 bases in the middle. Germline V CDR1 and CDR2: MNHEY, SVGEGT. The CDR3 DNA reads as TGTGCCAGCAGCTCCCCGTGGGCAGGGGAGGAGACCCAGTACTTC. This codes for CASSSPWAGEETQYF.

This clonotype was picked up a small number of times. This rearrangement joins TRBV4-1 to TRBJ2-1; tentatively, D is TRBD1 or TRBD2 (5 bases each). With 3 bases removed from V and 6 bases from J, the gap between germline ends came to 12 bases. Germline CDR1 is MGHRA and CDR2 is YSYEKL. The CDR3 spans 14 residues. The CDR3 sequence: CASSQGVSGNEQFF. In DNA form, the CDR3 reads TGCGCCAGCAGCCAGGGGGTTTCGGGCAATGAGCAGTTCTTC.

This clonotype was counted many times. This rearrangement joins TRBV4-3 to TRBJ1-4; no clear D. There are 16 residues in the CDR3. Germline CDR1 reads LGHNA; CDR2 reads YSLEER. The ends were cut back, 3 bases at V and 5 bases at J, with 16 bases in the middle. For the CDR3, the DNA is TGCGCCAGCAGCCAGCTAAACGGGTTTATGAATGAAAAACTGTTTTTT. Amino acids: CASSQLNGFMNEKLFF.

The chain is built from TRBV7-2 and TRBJ2-7, with TRBD1 identical over 9 bases. With 5 bases clipped from V and 3 bases from J, the junction kept 11 bases outside the gene matches. The CDR3 has 16 amino acids. CDR1 SGHTA and CDR2 FQGNSA come from the germline V gene. CDR3 loop: CASSISGTGFSYEQYF. CDR3 in DNA: TGTGCCAGCAGCATATCCGGGACAGGGTTTAGCTACGAGCAGTACTTC.

This clonotype was seen at least ten times. The chain links TRBV27 to TRBJ2-7; D ambiguous. Trimming pared 5 bases from V and 1 base from J, leaving 6 bases between. The germline V gene has CDR1 MNHEY and CDR2 SMNVEV (reference sequence). The length of the CDR3 is 12 residues. CDR3 residues: CASSTRSYEQYF. CDR3 nucleotides: TGTGCCAGCAGTACCCGGTCCTACGAGCAGTACTTC.

This clonotype was recorded many times. The rearrangement joins TRBV7-9 to TRBJ1-1; D remains ambiguous. The V gene lost 2 bases and the J gene lost 1 base, with 8 bases spanning the gap. The CDR3 length is 14 residues. Germline V gene lookup returns CDR1 SEHNR and CDR2 FQNEAQ (reference sequence). The CDR3 sequence is CASSLPSANTEAFF. DNA for the CDR3: TGTGCCAGCAGCTTACCCTCGGCGAACACTGAAGCTTTCTTT.

In its sample, this clonotype was seen many times. The rearrangement links TRBV5-1 to TRBJ2-2, with unresolved D. Germline CDR1 and CDR2: SGHRS and YFSETQ. Trimming pared 5 bases from V and 6 bases from J, leaving 11 bases between. The CDR3 runs 13 residues. CDR3 region: CASSPKEPGELFF. The CDR3 nucleotides read TGCGCCAGCAGTCCCAAGGAGCCCGGGGAGCTGTTTTTT.

This clonotype was observed many times. The chain employs TRBV27 and TRBJ1-6; D gene uncertain. The CDR3 consists of 15 residues. The V end lost 6 bases, the J end lost 7 bases, and 16 bases lay between the germline ends. CDR1 and CDR2 (germline): MNHEY, SMNVEV (reference sequence). The chain's CDR3 is CASRAAPGLNSPLHF. In DNA form, the CDR3 reads TGTGCCAGCAGGGCAGCACCCGGACTCAATTCACCCCTCCACTTT.

Only a few counts were recorded for this clonotype. The CDR3: CASSPDYETQYF. The CDR3 region has the DNA TGTGCCAGCAGCCCGGACTATGAGACCCAGTACTTC. This chain joins TRBV7-8 and TRBJ2-5; a weak D match, TRBD2 (6 bases). CDR1 SGHVS and CDR2 FQNEAQ come from the germline V gene. V lost 5 bases, J lost 5 bases, and 9 bases lay in between. CDR3 length equals 12 residues. Full variable domain (missing parts from reference TRBV7-8 and TRBJ2-5): GAGVSQSPRYKVAKRGQDVALRCDPISGHVSLFWYQQALGQGPEFLTYFQNEAQLDKSGLPSDRFFAERPEGSVSTLKIQRTQQEDSAVYLCASSPDYETQYFGPGTRLLVL.

The rearrangement uses TRBV7-2 and TRBJ2-3; possibly TRBD1 for D (5 bases). The CDR3 consists of 15 residues. CDR1 is SGHTA, CDR2 FQGNSA, per germline. Trimming pared 4 bases from V and 0 bases from J, leaving 11 bases between. CDR3 in DNA: TGTGCCAGCAGCTCAAGGACATTTAGCACAGATACGCAGTATTTT. Translating it yields CASSSRTFSTDTQYF.

This clonotype was recorded many times. This chain joins TRBV20-1 and TRBJ2-3, with a possible D match to TRBD2 (6 bases). The germline V and J ends were trimmed by 4 bases and 3 bases, with 14 bases remaining between them. The CDR3 covers 14 residues. Per the germline V gene, CDR1 is DFQATT and CDR2 is SNEGSKA (reference sequence). The CDR3 bases are TGCAGTGCTATTGGGGGGACTTGGACAGATACGCAGTATTTT. Its protein is CSAIGGTWTDTQYF.

DNA for the CDR3: TGCGCCAGCAGCTTGGGTATAAGGGCTGGGGCCAACGTCCTGACTTTC. Encoded protein: CASSLGIRAGANVLTF. The chain combines TRBV5-1 with TRBJ2-6; D remains unclear. The CDR3 has 16 residues. Per germline, CDR1 SGHRS and CDR2 YFSETQ. V gave up 0 bases and J gave up 2 bases, with 9 bases separating them.

This clonotype was detected only a few times. The chain uses TRBV7-2 and TRBJ2-7; possibly TRBD2 for D (5 bases). V shed 1 base and J shed 3 bases, with 10 bases lying between them. CDR3 length: 14 amino acids. CDR1 is SGHTA and CDR2 is FQGNSA in the germline V gene. The CDR3 DNA sequence: TGTGCCAGCAGCTTAGGGGTAGCGATCTACGAGCAGTACTTC. This gives the protein CASSLGVAIYEQYF.